This TCR beta chain stems from a study of T cell repertoires in cytomegalovirus infection. The CDR3 is made up of 15 amino acids. Trimming pared 5 bases from V and 8 bases from J, leaving 21 bases between. This clonotype has only a few counts. TCRdb reprocessed the reads via MiXCR and lists one record per CDR3 protein. The repertoire holds 450,000 to 550,000 distinct CDR3 sequences, with about 15% as singletons. The rearrangement links TRBV12-3 or TRBV12-4 to TRBJ1-2; weak D call: TRBD1 (6 bases). Sequencing was performed on CD8+ T cells from PBMCs. The source of this sequence is a human donor in good health (CMV status not recorded). Some clones in this sample may be carry-over from other donors' samples. The CDR3 sequence: CASSPDPQGNKGYTF. In nucleotides, the CDR3 is TGTGCCAGCAGTCCCGACCCTCAGGGGAATAAGGGCTACACCTTC.